There are a few counts of the clone carrying this T cell receptor (beta chain). A J-beta primer mix and a sample-barcoded 5' primer were used in a second PCR of about 7 to 12 cycles. TCRdb ran MiXCR on the 5' RACE reads and lists one entry per CDR3 protein. The sample consists of approximately 1,100,000 distinct CDR3 sequences, 40% to 55% of them appearing once. This sample stems from a study of blood T cells in healthy people across ages. The CDR3 consists of 17 residues. Looked up from germline, CDR1 is SGHTA and CDR2 is FQGNSA. The J segment lost 2 bases and the V segment lost 0 bases, leaving 8 bases of the junction unmatched.

This TCR was recovered from a woman aged 55 to 70 in good health. Material: blood. The V and J genes are TRBV7-2 and TRBJ2-7; 9 bases align to TRBD2. The CDR3: CASSLALIAGDPYEQYF. CDR3 nucleotides: TGTGCCAGCAGCTTAGCGCTCATAGCGGGGGACCCCTACGAGCAGTACTTC.